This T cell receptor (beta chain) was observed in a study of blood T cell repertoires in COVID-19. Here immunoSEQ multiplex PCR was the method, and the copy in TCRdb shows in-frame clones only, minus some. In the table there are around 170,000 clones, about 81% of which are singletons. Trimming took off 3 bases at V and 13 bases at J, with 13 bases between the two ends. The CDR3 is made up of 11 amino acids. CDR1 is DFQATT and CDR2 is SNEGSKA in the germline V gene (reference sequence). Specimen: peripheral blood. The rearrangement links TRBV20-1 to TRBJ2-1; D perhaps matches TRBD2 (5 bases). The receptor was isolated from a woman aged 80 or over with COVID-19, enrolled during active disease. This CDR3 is CSASRGRAQFF. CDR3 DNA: TGCAGTGCTAGTCGGGGTAGGGCCCAGTTCTTC.